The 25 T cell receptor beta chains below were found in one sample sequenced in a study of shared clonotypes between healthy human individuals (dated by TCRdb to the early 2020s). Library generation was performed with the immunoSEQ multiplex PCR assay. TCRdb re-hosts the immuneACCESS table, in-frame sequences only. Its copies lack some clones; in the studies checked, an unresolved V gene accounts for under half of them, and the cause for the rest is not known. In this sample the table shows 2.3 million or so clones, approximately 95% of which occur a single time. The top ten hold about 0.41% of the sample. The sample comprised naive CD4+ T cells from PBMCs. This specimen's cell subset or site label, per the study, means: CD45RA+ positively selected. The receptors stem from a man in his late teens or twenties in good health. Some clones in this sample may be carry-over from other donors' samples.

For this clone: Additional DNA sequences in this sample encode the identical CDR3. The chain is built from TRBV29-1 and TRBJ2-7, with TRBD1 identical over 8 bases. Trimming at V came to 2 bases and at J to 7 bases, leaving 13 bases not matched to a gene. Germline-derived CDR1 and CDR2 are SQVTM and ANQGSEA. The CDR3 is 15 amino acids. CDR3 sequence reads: CSVESLGRGQREQYF. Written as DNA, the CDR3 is TGCAGCGTTGAATCGCTTGGCAGGGGGCAGAGAGAGCAGTACTTC.

The CDR3 sequence is CASTPFPGANVLTF. The CDR3 DNA reads TGTGCCAGCACCCCTTTTCCTGGGGCCAACGTCCTGACTTTC. The J gene is TRBJ2-6, the V gene TRBV6-5; unclear D gene. This CDR3 comprises 14 residues. The germline V and J ends were trimmed by 7 bases and 2 bases, with 9 bases remaining between them. CDR1 and CDR2 (germline): MNHEY, SVGAGI.

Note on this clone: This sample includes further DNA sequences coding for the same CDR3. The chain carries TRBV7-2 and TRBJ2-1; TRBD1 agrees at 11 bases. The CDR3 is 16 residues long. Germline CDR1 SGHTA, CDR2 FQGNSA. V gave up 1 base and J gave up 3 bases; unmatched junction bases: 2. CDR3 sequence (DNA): TGTGCCAGCAGCTTAGTTGGGACAGGGGGCTACAATGAGCAGTTCTTC. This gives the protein CASSLVGTGGYNEQFF.

CDR3: CASSSFLGDRVHEQFF. CDR3 DNA sequence: TGTGCCAGCAGCTCCTTTCTCGGGGACAGGGTGCATGAGCAGTTCTTC. The J gene is TRBJ2-1, the V gene TRBV7-3; TRBD1 matches 9 bases. The length of the CDR3 is 16 residues. Germline V gene lookup returns CDR1 SGHTA and CDR2 FQGTGA. The J segment lost 8 bases and the V segment lost 4 bases, leaving 12 bases of the junction unmatched.

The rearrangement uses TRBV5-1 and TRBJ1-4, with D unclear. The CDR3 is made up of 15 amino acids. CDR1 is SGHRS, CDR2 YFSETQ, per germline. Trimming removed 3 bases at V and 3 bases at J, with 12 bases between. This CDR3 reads CASSSPEGSNEKLFF. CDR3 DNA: TGCGCCAGCAGCTCCCCAGAAGGGTCTAATGAAAAACTGTTTTTT.

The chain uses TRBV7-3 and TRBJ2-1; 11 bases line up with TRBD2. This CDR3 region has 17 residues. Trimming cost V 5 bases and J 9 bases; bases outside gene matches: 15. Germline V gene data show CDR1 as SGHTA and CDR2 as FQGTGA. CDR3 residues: CASSIQRGSGRATEQFF. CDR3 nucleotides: TGTGCCAGCAGCATACAACGGGGTAGCGGGAGGGCCACTGAGCAGTTCTTC.

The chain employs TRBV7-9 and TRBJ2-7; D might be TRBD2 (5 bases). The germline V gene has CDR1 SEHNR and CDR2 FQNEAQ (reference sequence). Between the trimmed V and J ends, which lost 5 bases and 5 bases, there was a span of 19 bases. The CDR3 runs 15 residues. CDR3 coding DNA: TGTGCCAGCAGCCCAAATGGGGTGCTAGCCCACGAGCAGTACTTC. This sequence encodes CASSPNGVLAHEQYF. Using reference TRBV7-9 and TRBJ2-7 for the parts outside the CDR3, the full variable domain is DTGVSQNPRHKITKRGQNVTFRCDPISEHNRLYWYRQTLGQGPEFLTYFQNEAQLEKSRLLSDRFSAERPKGSFSTLEIQRTEQGDSAMYLCASSPNGVLAHEQYFGPGTRLTVT.

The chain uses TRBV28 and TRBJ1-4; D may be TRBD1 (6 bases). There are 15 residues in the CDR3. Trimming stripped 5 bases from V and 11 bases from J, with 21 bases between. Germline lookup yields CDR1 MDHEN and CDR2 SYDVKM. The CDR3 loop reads CASSVTGREFGKLFF. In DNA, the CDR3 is TGTGCCAGCAGTGTGACAGGCAGGGAGTTTGGGAAACTGTTTTTT.

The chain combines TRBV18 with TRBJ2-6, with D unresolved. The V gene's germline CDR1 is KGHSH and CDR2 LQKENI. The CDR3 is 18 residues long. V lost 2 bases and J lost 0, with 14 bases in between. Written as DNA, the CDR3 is TGTGCCAGCTCACCATTGGCACCTACCAGCTCTGGGGCCAACGTCCTGACTTTC. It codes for CASSPLAPTSSGANVLTF.

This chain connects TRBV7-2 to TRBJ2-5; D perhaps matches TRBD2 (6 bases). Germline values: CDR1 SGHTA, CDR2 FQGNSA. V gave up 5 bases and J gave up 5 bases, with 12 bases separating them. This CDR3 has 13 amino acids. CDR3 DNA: TGTGCCAGCAGCCCCGGGGGTTCTGAGACCCAGTACTTC. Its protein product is CASSPGGSETQYF.

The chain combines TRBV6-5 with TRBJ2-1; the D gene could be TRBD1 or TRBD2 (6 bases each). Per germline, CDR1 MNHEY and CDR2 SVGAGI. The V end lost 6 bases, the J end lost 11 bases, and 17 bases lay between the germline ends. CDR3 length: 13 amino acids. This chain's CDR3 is CASRPGAGFQQFF. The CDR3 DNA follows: TGTGCCAGCAGGCCGGGGGCGGGATTTCAGCAGTTCTTC.

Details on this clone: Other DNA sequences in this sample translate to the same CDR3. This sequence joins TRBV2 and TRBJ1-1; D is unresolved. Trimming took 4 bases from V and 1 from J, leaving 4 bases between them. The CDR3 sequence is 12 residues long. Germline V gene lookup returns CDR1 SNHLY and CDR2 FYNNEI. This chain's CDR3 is CASSAGNTEAFF. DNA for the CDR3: TGTGCCAGCAGTGCTGGGAACACTGAAGCTTTCTTT.

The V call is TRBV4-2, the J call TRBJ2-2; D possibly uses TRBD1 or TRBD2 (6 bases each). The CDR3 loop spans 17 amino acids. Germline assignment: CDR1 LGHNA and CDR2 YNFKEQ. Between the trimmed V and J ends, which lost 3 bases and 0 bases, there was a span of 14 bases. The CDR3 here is CASSQSWGAPNTGELFF. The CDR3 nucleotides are TGTGCCAGCAGCCAGTCTTGGGGGGCCCCGAACACCGGGGAGCTGTTTTTT.

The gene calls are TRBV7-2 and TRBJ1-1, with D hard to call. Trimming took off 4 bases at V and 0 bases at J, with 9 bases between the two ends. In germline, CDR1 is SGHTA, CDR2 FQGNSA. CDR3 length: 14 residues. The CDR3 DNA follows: TGTGCCAGCAGCTCCCAGACTTTGAACACTGAAGCTTTCTTT. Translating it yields CASSSQTLNTEAFF.

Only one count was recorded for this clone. The CDR3 loop reads CASSQSLPPPNLSGEQFF. The CDR3 bases are TGCGCCAGCAGTCAATCGCTGCCTCCTCCAAATCTGTCGGGTGAGCAGTTCTTC. The chain has TRBV23-1 and TRBJ2-1, with no clear D. Being an ORF, TRBV23-1 has a function that is uncertain. This CDR3 comprises 18 residues. With 0 bases removed from V and 9 bases from J, the gap between germline ends came to 24 bases.

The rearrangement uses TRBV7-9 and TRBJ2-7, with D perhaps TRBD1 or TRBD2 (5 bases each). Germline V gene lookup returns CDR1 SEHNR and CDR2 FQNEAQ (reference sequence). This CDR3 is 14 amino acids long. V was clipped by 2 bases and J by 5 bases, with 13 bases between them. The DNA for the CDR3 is TGTGCCAGCAGCTTACTCGGGACCGCGGACGAGCAGTACTTC. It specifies CASSLLGTADEQYF.

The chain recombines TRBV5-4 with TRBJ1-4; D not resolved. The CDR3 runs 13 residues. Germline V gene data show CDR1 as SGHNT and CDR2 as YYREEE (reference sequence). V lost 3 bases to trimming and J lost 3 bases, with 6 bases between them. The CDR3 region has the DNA TGTGCCAGCAGCTCGGTCCCTAATGAAAAACTGTTTTTT. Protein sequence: CASSSVPNEKLFF.

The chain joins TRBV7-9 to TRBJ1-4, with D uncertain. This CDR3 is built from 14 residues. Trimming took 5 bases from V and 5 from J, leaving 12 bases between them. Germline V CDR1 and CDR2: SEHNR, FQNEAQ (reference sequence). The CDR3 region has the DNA TGTGCCAGCAGCCTGGAAGCTGAAAATGAAAAACTGTTTTTT. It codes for CASSLEAENEKLFF.

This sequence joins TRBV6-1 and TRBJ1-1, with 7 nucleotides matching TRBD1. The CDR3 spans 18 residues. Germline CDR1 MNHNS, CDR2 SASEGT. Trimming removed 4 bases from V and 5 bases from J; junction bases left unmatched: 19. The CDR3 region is CASSAVRSGQAGRTEAFF. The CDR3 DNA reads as TGTGCCAGCAGTGCCGTCAGGTCAGGACAGGCCGGGAGAACTGAAGCTTTCTTT.

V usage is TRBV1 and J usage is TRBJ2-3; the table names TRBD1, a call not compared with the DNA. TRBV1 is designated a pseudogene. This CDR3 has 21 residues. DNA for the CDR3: TGCACCAGCAGCCAATCCCCTGTGGCAGTCGGACAGCGCCTCGTTTGTGATACGCAGTATTTT. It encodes CTSSQSPVAVGQRLVCDTQYF.

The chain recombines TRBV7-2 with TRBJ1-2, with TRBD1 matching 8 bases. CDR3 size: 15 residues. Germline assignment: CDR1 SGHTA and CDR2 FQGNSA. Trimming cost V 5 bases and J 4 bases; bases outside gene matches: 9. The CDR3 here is CASSPRQGPTYGYTF. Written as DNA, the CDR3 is TGTGCCAGCAGCCCCCGACAGGGGCCGACCTATGGCTACACCTTC. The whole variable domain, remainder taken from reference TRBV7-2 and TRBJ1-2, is GAGVSQSPSNKVTEKGKDVELRCDPISGHTALYWYRQSLGQGLEFLIYFQGNSAPDKSGLPSDRFSAERTGGSVSTLTIQRTQQEDSAVYLCASSPRQGPTYGYTFGSGTRLTVV.

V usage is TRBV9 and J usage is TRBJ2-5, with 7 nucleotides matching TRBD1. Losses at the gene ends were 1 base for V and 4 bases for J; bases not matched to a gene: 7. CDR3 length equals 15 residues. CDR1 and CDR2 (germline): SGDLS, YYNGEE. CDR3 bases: TGTGCCAGCAGCGTACGCGAGGGGGCGGGAGAGACCCAGTACTTC. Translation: CASSVREGAGETQYF. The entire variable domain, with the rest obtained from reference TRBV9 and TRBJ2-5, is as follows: DSGVTQTPKHLITATGQRVTLRCSPRSGDLSVYWYQQSLDQGLQFLIQYYNGEERAKGNILERFSAQQFPDLHSELNLSSLELGDSALYFCASSVREGAGETQYFGPGTRLLVL.

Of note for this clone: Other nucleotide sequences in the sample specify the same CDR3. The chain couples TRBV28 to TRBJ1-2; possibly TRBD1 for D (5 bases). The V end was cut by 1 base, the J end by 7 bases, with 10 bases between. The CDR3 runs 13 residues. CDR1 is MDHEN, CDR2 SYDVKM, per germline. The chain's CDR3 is CASSLLGRGGYTF. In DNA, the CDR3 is TGTGCCAGCAGTTTATTAGGGAGGGGTGGCTACACCTTC.

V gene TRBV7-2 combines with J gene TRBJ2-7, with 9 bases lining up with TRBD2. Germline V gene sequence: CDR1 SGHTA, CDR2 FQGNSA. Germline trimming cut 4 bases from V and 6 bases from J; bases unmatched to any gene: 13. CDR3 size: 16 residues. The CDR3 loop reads CASSSRGAGGPLEQYF. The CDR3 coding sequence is TGTGCCAGCAGCTCCCGTGGGGCGGGAGGGCCCCTCGAGCAGTACTTC.

CDR3 region: CASSVTFAEKLFF. In nucleotides, the CDR3 is TGTGCCAGCAGCGTGACTTTTGCTGAAAAACTGTTTTTT. The rearrangement joins TRBV9 to TRBJ1-4; D unresolved. In germline, CDR1 is SGDLS, CDR2 YYNGEE. The CDR3 spans 13 residues. V lost 2 bases to trimming and J lost 7 bases, with 9 bases between them. Supplemented by reference TRBV9 and TRBJ1-4, the full variable domain reads DSGVTQTPKHLITATGQRVTLRCSPRSGDLSVYWYQQSLDQGLQFLIQYYNGEERAKGNILERFSAQQFPDLHSELNLSSLELGDSALYFCASSVTFAEKLFFGSGTQLSVL.